This TCR beta chain was documented in a study of blood T cell repertoires in COVID-19. The wider study: The cDNA or gDNA used as material had been derived from T cells, B-cell-depleted T cells, or PBMCs.

As originally analysed: Amplified reference gene primers provided the basis for estimating nucleated cell counts. Profiled with immunoSEQ multiplex PCR; TCRdb holds only in-frame clones, not every one. Clone size and V and J calls were adopted from that table, with D and trimming inferred from the DNA. The sample consists of roughly 340,000 clones, about 90% of them appearing once. The V gene lost 2 bases and the J gene lost 6 bases, with 10 bases spanning the gap. There are 13 residues in the CDR3. The specimen was peripheral blood. The V call is TRBV12-3 or TRBV12-4, the J call TRBJ1-2; D remains ambiguous. This clonotype originated in a woman aged 18-29 years who had recovered from COVID-19. CDR3 in amino acids: CASSLSTSHGYTF. The CDR3 region has the DNA TGTGCCAGCAGTTTATCCACGAGCCATGGCTACACCTTC.